A selection of T cell receptor beta chains follows, all from one sample in a study of long-term antiretroviral therapy in people with HIV. Sequencing used immunoSEQ multiplex PCR; TCRdb keeps in-frame clones, though not all of them. The sample includes 20,000 to 30,000 clones, 81% seen only once; the top ten take about a sixth. The sequenced sample was unsorted PBMCs, obtained at the start of antiretroviral therapy, before treatment. The receptors here all came from a woman younger than 30 with HIV. Both conserved end residues are part of each CDR3. A D gene is named only where the DNA matches it firmly. Expanded clones are given a class, and other clones once, few, many or no size at all.

NA,TRBV5-4,TRBJ1-1,12,NA,TGTGCCAGCAGCTTGGAGGGGCTAGAAGCTTTCTTT,CASSLEGLEAFF
NA,TRBV29-1,TRBJ2-7,14,NA,TGCAGCGTTGTTTCCAACACCCACTCCTACGAGCAGTACTTC,CSVVSNTHSYEQYF
once,TRBV7-9,TRBJ2-7,12,NA,TGTGCCAGCTCCCCGGGCAGACACGAGCAGTACTTC,CASSPGRHEQYF
once,TRBV10-2,TRBJ2-7,15,TRBD1,TGCGCCAGCAGTGAGTCTTGGACAGGGTCCCTCGAGCAGTACTTC,CASSESWTGSLEQYF
once,TRBV7-8,TRBJ1-5,14,NA,TGTGCCAGCAGCTTAGGAGGGCCGAATCAGCCCCAGCATTTT,CASSLGGPNQPQHF
once,TRBV6-4,TRBJ2-3,16,TRBD2,TGTGCCAGCAGTGAAAGCGGGGGGGCCCCTACAGATACGCAGTATTTT,CASSESGGAPTDTQYF
NA,TRBV7-8,TRBJ1-1,16,TRBD1,TGTGCCAGCAGCTTAGCGGACAGGGGGCTCGGGACTGAAGCTTTCTTT,CASSLADRGLGTEAFF
NA,TRBV7-9,TRBJ2-1,16,TRBD2,TGTGCCAGCAGCTTAAGAGCGGGAGGGCCCTACAATGAGCAGTTCTTC,CASSLRAGGPYNEQFF
NA,TRBV21-1,TRBJ2-2,15,NA,TGTGCCAGCACCAATAGCGGGGGGTCGACCGGGGAGCTGTTTTTT,CASTNSGGSTGELFF
few,TRBV7-8,TRBJ1-2,14,NA,TGTGCCAGCAGCTTAGCGGTCAGGGGTTATGGCTACACCTTC,CASSLAVRGYGYTF
NA,TRBV27,TRBJ1-5,15,NA,TGTGCCAGCAGTTTAGGGCTTGACTTCAATCAGCCCCAGCATTTT,CASSLGLDFNQPQHF